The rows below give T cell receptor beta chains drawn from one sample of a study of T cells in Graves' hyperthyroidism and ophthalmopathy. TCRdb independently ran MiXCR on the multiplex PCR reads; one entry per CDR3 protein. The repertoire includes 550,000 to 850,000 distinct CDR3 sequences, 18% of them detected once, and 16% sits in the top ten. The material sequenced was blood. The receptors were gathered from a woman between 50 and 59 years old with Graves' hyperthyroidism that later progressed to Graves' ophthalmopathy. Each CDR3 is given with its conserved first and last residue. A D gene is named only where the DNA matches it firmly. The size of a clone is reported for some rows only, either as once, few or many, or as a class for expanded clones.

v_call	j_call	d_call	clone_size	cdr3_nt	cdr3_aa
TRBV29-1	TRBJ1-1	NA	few	TGCAGCATCCACCAGTACACCACTGAAGCTTTCTTT	CSIHQYTTEAFF
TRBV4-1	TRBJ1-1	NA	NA	TGCGCCAGCAGCCACCCATGGGGGACGGAAGCTTTCTTT	CASSHPWGTEAFF
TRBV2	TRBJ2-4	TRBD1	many	TGTGCCAGCAGTCCCCGGGACAGGGGAACCAAAAACATTCAGTACTTC	CASSPRDRGTKNIQYF
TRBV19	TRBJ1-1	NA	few	TGTGCCAGTGGCAAGGGTCTTTATGAAGCTTTCTTT	CASGKGLYEAFF
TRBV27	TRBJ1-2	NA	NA	TGTGCCAGCGCCCCCCAACGCAGGTCGAACTATGGCTACACCTTC	CASAPQRRSNYGYTF
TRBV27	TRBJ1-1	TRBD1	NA	TGTGCCAGCAGTCCTCCAGGGGGCGCATTCGGGGCTTTCTTT	CASSPPGGAFGAFF
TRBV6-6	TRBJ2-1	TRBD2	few	TGTGCCAGCAGTTACTCGGGTTTACTAGCGGGGTTGTACAATGAGCAGTTCTTC	CASSYSGLLAGLYNEQFF
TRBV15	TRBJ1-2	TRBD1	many	TGTGCCACCAGCAGAGAGGGGAGAGGGACAGGTGGCTACACCTTC	CATSREGRGTGGYTF
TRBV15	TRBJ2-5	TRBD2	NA	TGTGCCACCAGGATTACTAGCGGGAGAAACCAAGAGACCCAGTACTTC	CATRITSGRNQETQYF
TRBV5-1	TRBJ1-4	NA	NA	TGCGCCAGCAGCTTGGCCGGGGATCCTGGGGGCCATGAAAAACTGTTTTTT	CASSLAGDPGGHEKLFF
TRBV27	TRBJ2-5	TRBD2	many	TGTGCCAGCAGTTCTGGACTAGCGGGGTCCCAAGAGACCCAGTACTTC	CASSSGLAGSQETQYF
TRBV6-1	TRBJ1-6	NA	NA	TGTGCCAGCAGTCGGACGGATTCACCCCTCCACTTT	CASSRTDSPLHF
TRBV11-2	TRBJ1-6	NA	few	TGTGCCAGCAGCTTATATGGTTCACCCCTCCACTTT	CASSLYGSPLHF
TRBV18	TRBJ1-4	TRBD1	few	TGTGCCAGCTCACTTGAAACAGGGGCGGCTAATGAAAAACTGTTTTTT	CASSLETGAANEKLFF
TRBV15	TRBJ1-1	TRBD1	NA	TGTGCCACCAGCAGATCCAGGGGGCTCACTGAAGCTTTCTTT	CATSRSRGLTEAFF
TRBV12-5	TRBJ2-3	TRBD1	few	TGTGCTAGTGCCCCGGGACAGGGGGGAAATACGCAGTATTTT	CASAPGQGGNTQYF
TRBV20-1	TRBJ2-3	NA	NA	TGCAGTGCTGCAGGAGGGGCAGATACGCAGTATTTT	CSAAGGADTQYF
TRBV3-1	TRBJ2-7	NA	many	TGTACCAGCAGCCAAACCGCGGGCAGATCCTACGAGCAGTACTTC	CTSSQTAGRSYEQYF
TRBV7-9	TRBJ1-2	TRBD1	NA	TGTGCCAGCAGCTCTACCCGCCCAGGGGGGAACTATGGCTACACCTTC	CASSSTRPGGNYGYTF
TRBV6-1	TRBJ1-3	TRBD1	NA	TGTGCCAGCAGTAGTGCTCGCAGGGGGCTGGGAAACACCATATATTTT	CASSSARRGLGNTIYF
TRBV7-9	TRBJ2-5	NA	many	TGTGCGACCACTTCCCTAGAGTACTTC	CATTSLEYF
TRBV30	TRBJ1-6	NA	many	TGTGCCTGGAGTGCAGGCGGATTCCTCCACTTT	CAWSAGGFLHF
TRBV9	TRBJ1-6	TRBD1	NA	TGTGCCAGCAGCGTAGCTCGGACAGGGGGCTCTGATTCACCCCTCCACTTT	CASSVARTGGSDSPLHF
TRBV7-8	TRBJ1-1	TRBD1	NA	TGTGCCGGCAGTTCCCACCGGGACAGCAACACTGAAGCTTTCTTT	CAGSSHRDSNTEAFF
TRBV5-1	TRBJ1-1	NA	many	TGCGCCAGCAGCTTGGAGGCACCTATGGCTGAAGCTTTCTTT	CASSLEAPMAEAFF
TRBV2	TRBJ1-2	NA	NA	TGTGCCAGCGGAGGAGGGTCCGACTATGGCTACACCTTC	CASGGGSDYGYTF
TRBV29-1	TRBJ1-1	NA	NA	TGCAGCGTTGAAGACCTGGGGGCTGAAGCTTTCTTT	CSVEDLGAEAFF
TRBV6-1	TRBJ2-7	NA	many	TGTGCCAGCAGTGATCGGCAGGGAGCCTACGAGCAGTACTTC	CASSDRQGAYEQYF
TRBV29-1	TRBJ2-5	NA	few	TGCAGCGTTGGGGACGGGGAGACCCAGTACTTC	CSVGDGETQYF
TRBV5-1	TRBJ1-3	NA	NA	TGCGCCAGCAGAGTGGAACCCTCTGGAAACACCATATATTTT	CASRVEPSGNTIYF
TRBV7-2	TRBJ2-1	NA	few	TGTGCCAGCAGCTTACCCCTAGGGGTGAACAATGAGCAGTTCTTC	CASSLPLGVNNEQFF
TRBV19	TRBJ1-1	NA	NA	TGTGCCAGTATCCCCCGTCGGCCGGAGAACACTGAAGCTTTCTTT	CASIPRRPENTEAFF
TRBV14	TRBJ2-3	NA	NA	TGTGCCAGCAGCCAAGTGTCTGTTGGCGGCACAGATACGCAGTATTTT	CASSQVSVGGTDTQYF
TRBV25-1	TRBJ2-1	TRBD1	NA	TGTGCCAGCAGTGCCTACAGGGGGGAGAACAATGAGCAGTTCTTC	CASSAYRGENNEQFF
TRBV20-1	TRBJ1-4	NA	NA	TGCAGTGCTAGAGAAGATACAACTAATGAAAAACTGTTTTTT	CSAREDTTNEKLFF
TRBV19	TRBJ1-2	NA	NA	TGTGCCAGTAAGGTCGGCTATGGCTACACCTTC	CASKVGYGYTF
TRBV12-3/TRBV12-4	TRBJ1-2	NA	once	TGTGCCAGCAGTTCAGGGATCTATGGCTGCACCTTC	CASSSGIYGCTF
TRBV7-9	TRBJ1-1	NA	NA	TGTGCCAGCAGCTTAGAGGCAGGAAGAGGGACTGAAGCTTTCTTT	CASSLEAGRGTEAFF
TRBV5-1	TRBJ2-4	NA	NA	TGCGCCAGCAGCTTGGGTGTGGGGGACGCCAAAAACATTCAGTACTTC	CASSLGVGDAKNIQYF
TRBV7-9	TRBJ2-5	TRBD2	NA	TGCGCCAGCAGCCAAGATCGAGCGGGGGAGTACCAAGAGACCCAGTACTTC	CASSQDRAGEYQETQYF
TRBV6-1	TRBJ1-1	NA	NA	TGTGCCAGCAGCAACCATGGGGGTAACACTGAAGCTTTCTTT	CASSNHGGNTEAFF
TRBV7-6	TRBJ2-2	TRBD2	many	TGTGCCAGCAGCTTATCCGGTCTAGCGGGCGACACCGGGGAGCTGTTTTTT	CASSLSGLAGDTGELFF